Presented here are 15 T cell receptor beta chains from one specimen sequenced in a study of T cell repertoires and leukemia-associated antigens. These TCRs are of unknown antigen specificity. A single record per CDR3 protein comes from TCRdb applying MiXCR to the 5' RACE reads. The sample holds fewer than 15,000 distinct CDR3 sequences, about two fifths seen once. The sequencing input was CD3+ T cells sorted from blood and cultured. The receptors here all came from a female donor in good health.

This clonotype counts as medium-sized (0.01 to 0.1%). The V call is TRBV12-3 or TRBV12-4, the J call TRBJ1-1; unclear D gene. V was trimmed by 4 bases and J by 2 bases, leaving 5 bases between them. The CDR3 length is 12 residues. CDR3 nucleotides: TGTGCCAGCAGTTGGGGTAACACTGAAGCTTTCTTT. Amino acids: CASSWGNTEAFF.

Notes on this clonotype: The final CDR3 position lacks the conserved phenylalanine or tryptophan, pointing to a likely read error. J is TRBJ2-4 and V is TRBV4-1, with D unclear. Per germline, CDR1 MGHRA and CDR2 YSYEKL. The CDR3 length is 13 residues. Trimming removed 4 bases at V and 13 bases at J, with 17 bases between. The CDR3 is CASSRDTPVTQYV. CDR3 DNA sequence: TGCGCCAGCAGCCGAGATACACCCGTTACCCAGTACGTC.

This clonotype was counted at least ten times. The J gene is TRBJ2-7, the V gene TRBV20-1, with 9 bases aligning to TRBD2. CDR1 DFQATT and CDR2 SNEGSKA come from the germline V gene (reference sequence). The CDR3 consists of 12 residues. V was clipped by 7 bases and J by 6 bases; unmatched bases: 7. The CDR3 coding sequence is TGCAGTGTTTTAGCGGGAGTAAGCGAGCAGTACTTC. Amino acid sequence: CSVLAGVSEQYF.

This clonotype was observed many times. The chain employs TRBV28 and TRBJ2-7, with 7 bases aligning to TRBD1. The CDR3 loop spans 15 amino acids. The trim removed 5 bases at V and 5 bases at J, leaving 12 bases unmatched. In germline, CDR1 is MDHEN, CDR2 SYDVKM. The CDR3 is CASSPTGKVDNEQYF. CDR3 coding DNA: TGTGCCAGCAGTCCGACAGGGAAGGTTGATAACGAGCAGTACTTC.

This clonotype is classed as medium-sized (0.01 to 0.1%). The CDR3 protein is CASSFLFQTVRYEQYF. The DNA for the CDR3 is TGTGCCAGCAGTTTCTTGTTCCAGACAGTTCGTTACGAGCAGTACTTC. The chain is built from TRBV12-3 or TRBV12-4 and TRBJ2-7; D perhaps matches TRBD1 (5 bases). Between the trimmed V and J ends, which lost 3 bases and 4 bases, there was a span of 19 bases. The CDR3 is 16 residues long.

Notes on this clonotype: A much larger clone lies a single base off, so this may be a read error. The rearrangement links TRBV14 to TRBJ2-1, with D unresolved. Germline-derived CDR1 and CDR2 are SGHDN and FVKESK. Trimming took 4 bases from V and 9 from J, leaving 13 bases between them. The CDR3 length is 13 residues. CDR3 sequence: CASSRERHSEQFF. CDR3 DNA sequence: TGTGCCAGCAGCCGAGAACGCCACAGTGAGCAGTTCTTC.

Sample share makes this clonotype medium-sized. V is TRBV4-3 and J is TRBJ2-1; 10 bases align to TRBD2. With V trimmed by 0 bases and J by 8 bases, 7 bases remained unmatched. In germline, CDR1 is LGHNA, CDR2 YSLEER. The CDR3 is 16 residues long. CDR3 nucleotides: TGCGCCAGCAGCCAAGAGGGGAGCGGGAGGGCGGATGAGCAGTTCTTC. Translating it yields CASSQEGSGRADEQFF.

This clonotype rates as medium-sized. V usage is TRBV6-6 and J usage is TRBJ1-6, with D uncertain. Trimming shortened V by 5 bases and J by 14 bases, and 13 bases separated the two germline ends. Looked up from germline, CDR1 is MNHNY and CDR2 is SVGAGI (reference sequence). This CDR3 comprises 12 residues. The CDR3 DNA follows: TGTGCCAGCAGTCTCCATCCCCCGTCCCTCCACTTT. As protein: CASSLHPPSLHF.

The DNA for the CDR3 is TGTGCCAGCAGCCAAGATCAAGGACTAGCCACCTACAATGAGCAGTTCTTC. This gives the protein CASSQDQGLATYNEQFF. This rearrangement joins TRBV3-1 to TRBJ2-1, with 8 positions matching TRBD2. Germline CDR1 and CDR2: LGHDT and YNNKEL (reference sequence). V lost 0 bases, J lost 2 bases, and 6 bases stayed unmatched. The CDR3 consists of 17 residues.

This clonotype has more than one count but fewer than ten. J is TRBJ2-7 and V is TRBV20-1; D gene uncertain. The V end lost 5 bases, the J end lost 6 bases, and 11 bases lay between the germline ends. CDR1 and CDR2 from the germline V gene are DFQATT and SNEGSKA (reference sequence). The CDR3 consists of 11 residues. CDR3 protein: CSAWPACEQYF. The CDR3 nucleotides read TGCAGTGCTTGGCCGGCTTGCGAGCAGTACTTC.

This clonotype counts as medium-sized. The CDR3 here is CASSPDGGELFF. CDR3 in DNA: TGTGCCAGCAGCCCCGATGGCGGGGAGCTGTTTTTT. The chain combines TRBV12-3 or TRBV12-4 with TRBJ2-2; D gene uncertain. V dropped 6 bases and J dropped 7 bases, with 9 bases sitting between them. This CDR3 comprises 12 residues.

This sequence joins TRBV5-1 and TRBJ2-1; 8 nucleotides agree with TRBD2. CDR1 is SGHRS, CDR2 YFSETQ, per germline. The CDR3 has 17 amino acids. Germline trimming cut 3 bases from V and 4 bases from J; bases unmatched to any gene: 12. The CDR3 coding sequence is TGCGCCAGCAGCTGGGGACTAGTGGGAGTTGATTACAATGAGCAGTTCTTC. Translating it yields CASSWGLVGVDYNEQFF.

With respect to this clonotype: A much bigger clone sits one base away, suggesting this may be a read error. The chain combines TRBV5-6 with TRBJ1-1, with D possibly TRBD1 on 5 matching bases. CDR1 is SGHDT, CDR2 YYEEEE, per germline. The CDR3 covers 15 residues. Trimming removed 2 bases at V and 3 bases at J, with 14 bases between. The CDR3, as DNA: TGTGCCAGCAGCTTCGTCGGACGGGGGGACACTGAAGCTTTCTTT. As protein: CASSFVGRGDTEAFF.

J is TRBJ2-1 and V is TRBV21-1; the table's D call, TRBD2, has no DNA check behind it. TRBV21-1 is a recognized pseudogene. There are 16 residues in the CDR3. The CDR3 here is CASSKGLAGGHNEQFF. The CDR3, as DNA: TGTGCCAGCAGCAAAGGGTTAGCGGGAGGGCATAATGAGCAGTTCTTC.

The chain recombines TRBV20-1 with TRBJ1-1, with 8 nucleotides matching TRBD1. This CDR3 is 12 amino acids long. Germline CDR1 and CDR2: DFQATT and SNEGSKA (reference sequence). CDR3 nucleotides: TGCAGCGGAGGACAGGGTGACACTGAAGCTTTCTTT. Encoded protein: CSGGQGDTEAFF.